The T cell receptor beta chain described here comes from a study of OX40 agonist ivuxolimab in advanced cancers. This CDR3 contains 14 residues. CDR1 is SGDLS, CDR2 YYNGEE, per germline. J was trimmed by 5 bases and V by 0 bases; bases with no gene match: 4. TCRdb keeps only in-frame clones here, not all; method: immunoSEQ multiplex PCR. The sample lists 72,000 or so clones, around 86% occurring once. Sample: CD4+ or CD8+ T cells sorted from blood, taken in a trial of the OX40 agonist ivuxolimab. The TCR was taken from an adult with an advanced solid tumor such as melanoma, head and neck, liver or kidney cancer. This chain uses TRBV9 with TRBJ1-2; 7 bases are a match to TRBD1. The CDR3 nucleotides are TGTGCCAGCAGCGTAGGGGGACAGAATTATGGCTACACCTTC. Encoded protein: CASSVGGQNYGYTF.